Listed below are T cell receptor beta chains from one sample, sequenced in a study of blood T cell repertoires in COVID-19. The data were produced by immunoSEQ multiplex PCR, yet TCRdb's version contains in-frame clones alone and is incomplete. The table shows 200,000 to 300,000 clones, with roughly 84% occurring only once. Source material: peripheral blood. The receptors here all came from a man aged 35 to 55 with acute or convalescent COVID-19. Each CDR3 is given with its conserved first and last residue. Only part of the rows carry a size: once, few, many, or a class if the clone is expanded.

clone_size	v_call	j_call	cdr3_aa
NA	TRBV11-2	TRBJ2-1	CASSLRVSGSSYNEQFF
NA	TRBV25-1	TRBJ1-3	CASSGAAGNTIYF
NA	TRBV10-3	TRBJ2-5	CAISETGTGPETQYF
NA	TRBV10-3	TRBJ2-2	CAIQAGGRGPLYTGELFF
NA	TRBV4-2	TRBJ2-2	CASSQALAGGVGELFF
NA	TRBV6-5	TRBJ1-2	CASSRREAGYGYTF
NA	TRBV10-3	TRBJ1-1	CAIRTGGGAEAFF
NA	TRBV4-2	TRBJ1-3	CASSRPGGWRSGNTIYF
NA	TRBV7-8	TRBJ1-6	CASSLPGGVDSPLHF
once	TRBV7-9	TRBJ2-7	CASSLGLRAYEQYF
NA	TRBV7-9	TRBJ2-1	CASSKTSGPYNEQFF
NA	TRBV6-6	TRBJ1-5	CASTRTGYEPQHF
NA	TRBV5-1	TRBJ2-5	CASSLGLAVPNLQETQYF
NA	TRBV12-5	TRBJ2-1	CASNLATSGFDYNEQFF
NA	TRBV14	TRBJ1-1	CASSQDPTGVLSFF
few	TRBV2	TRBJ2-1	CASSDGGVSWNEQFF
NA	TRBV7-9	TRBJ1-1	CASSLVNTEAFF
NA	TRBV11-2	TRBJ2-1	CASSLVAETNNEQFF
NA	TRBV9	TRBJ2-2	CASSDRDRGAQISPGELFF
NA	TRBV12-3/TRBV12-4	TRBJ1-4	CASSLGQAKLFF
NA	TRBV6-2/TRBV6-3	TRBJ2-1	CASSYSGRGNNEQFF
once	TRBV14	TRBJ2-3	CASSPLAGNTDTQYF
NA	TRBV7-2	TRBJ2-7	CASTPGLEYYEQYF
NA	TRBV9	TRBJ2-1	CASSVSTSGSVLRYNEQFF
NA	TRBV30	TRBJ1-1	CAWSGSWEAFF
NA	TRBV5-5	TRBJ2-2	CASSPTGQGAGELFF
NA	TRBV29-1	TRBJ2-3	CSALDSLSTDTQYF
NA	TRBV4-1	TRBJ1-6	CASSLGGQENSPLHF
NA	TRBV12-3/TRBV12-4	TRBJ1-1	CASTHDRVAAAFF
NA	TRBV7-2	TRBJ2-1	CASSPSGSNNEQFF
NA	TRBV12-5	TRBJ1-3	CASGLVPSSGNTIYF
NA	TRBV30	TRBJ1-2	CAWSSQKYGYTF